A single sample gave rise to the 9 T cell receptor beta chains below, sequenced in a study of cytomegalovirus exposure and HLA in healthy donors. The method was immunoSEQ multiplex PCR; TCRdb's version includes in-frame clones alone and lacks a portion of them. The sample has around 74,000 clones; approximately 80% are singletons. The sequenced material came from PBMCs. These receptors were obtained from a man aged 30 to 45 in good health and CMV-seronegative.

The V call is TRBV6-4, the J call TRBJ2-3; TRBD2 agrees at 10 bases. CDR1 and CDR2 (germline): MRHNA, SNTAGT. This CDR3 region has 15 residues. V was pared by 2 bases and J by 7 bases, with 6 bases of the junction left unmatched. The CDR3 coding sequence is TGTGCCAGCAGTGACGACAGCGGGGGGGCGAATACGCAGTATTTT. Protein product: CASSDDSGGANTQYF.

This clone has only a few counts. CDR3 in amino acids: CASSLGVAGAYGYTF. CDR3 DNA sequence: TGTGCCAGCAGCTTAGGCGTTGCGGGGGCCTATGGCTACACCTTC. The chain links TRBV7-9 to TRBJ1-2; the D gene is possibly TRBD1 (6 bases). Germline V lookup: CDR1 SEHNR, CDR2 FQNEAQ (reference sequence). V gave up 1 base and J gave up 4 bases, with 13 bases separating them. The CDR3 has 15 amino acids.

This clone was seen only once. This rearrangement joins TRBV7-9 to TRBJ2-5, with TRBD2 matching over 8 bases. From germline, CDR1 is SEHNR and CDR2 FQNEAQ (reference sequence). The V and J ends lost 3 bases and 5 bases, in that order; junction bases with no gene match: 8. CDR3 length: 15 residues. The CDR3, as DNA: TGTGCCAGCAGCTTTTTCTCCGGGGGGGTGGAGACCCAGTACTTC. Protein: CASSFFSGGVETQYF.

The rearrangement links TRBV6-5 to TRBJ1-1; D not resolved. The V end was cut by 2 bases, the J end by 0 bases, with 10 bases between. CDR1 MNHEY and CDR2 SVGAGI come from the germline V gene. The CDR3 is 15 amino acids. CDR3 protein: CASSYRERMNTEAFF. The DNA for the CDR3 is TGTGCCAGCAGTTACAGGGAGAGGATGAACACTGAAGCTTTCTTT.

J is TRBJ2-7 and V is TRBV4-3; 11 nucleotides line up with TRBD2. CDR1 is LGHNA, CDR2 YSLEER, per germline. The V segment lost 1 base and the J segment 2 bases; nucleotides outside the gene matches: 7. The CDR3 extends over 17 amino acids. Here the CDR3 DNA reads TGCGCCAGCAGCCAAGTTGAGGGGACTAGCGGAACCTACGAGCAGTACTTC. It codes for CASSQVEGTSGTYEQYF.

The V call is TRBV11-1, the J call TRBJ2-2, with 9 bases fitting TRBD2. Germline loops: CDR1 SGHAT, CDR2 FQDESV (reference sequence). J lost 6 bases, V lost 4 bases, and 6 bases had no gene match. The CDR3 sequence is 15 residues long. CDR3 nucleotide sequence: TGTGCCAGCAGCTCGACTAGCGGAGGGGCCGGGGAGCTGTTTTTT. This codes for CASSSTSGGAGELFF.

The rearrangement joins TRBV28 to TRBJ2-5; the D is unclear. This CDR3 region has 11 residues. Germline CDR1 is MDHEN and CDR2 is SYDVKM. Trimming took 3 bases from V and 5 from J, leaving 4 bases between them. CDR3 protein: CASSLRETQYF. CDR3 coding DNA: TGTGCCAGCAGTTTGAGGGAGACCCAGTACTTC.

The chain is built from TRBV23-1 and TRBJ2-7; 10 bases map to TRBD1. TRBV23-1 is an open reading frame, and its role is uncertain. The CDR3 extends over 20 amino acids. With 4 bases clipped from V and 2 bases from J, the junction kept 20 bases outside the gene matches. The CDR3 reads CASSLHQRPGQGFGTYEQYV. In DNA, the CDR3 is TGCGCCAGCAGTCTCCATCAAAGACCGGGACAGGGGTTCGGAACCTACGAGCAGTACGTC.

This clone was recorded once. This sequence joins TRBV25-1 and TRBJ1-1, with D possibly TRBD1 on 6 matching bases. CDR1 is MGHDK, CDR2 SYGVNS, per germline. Trimming removed 8 bases at V and 2 bases at J, with 15 bases between. This CDR3 comprises 14 residues. The CDR3 DNA sequence: TGTGCCAGCTGGGCAGGGGAGAGAAACACTGAAGCTTTCTTT. The encoded protein is CASWAGERNTEAFF.